The 14 T cell receptor beta chains below were found in one sample sequenced in a study of identical twins. MiXCR was run by TCRdb on the 5' RACE reads, yielding one entry per CDR3 protein. This table holds under 500,000 distinct CDR3 sequences, roughly an eighth found once. This same sample was also taken into another study, of yellow fever vaccine responses in identical twins.

What was sequenced was CD4+ T cells sorted from blood. Every receptor here comes from a young woman in good health.

A few counts support this clonotype. This chain connects TRBV7-2 to TRBJ1-5; 8 bases agree with TRBD1. This CDR3 region has 15 residues. After removal of 3 bases from V and 4 bases from J, the junction contained 5 bases not matched to a gene. Germline V gene data show CDR1 as SGHTA and CDR2 as FQGNSA. CDR3 sequence: CASSLGDRRNQPQHF. In DNA form, the CDR3 reads TGTGCCAGCAGCTTGGGGGACAGGCGTAATCAGCCCCAGCATTTT.

This clonotype was found a few times. This chain uses TRBV6-2 or TRBV6-3 with TRBJ2-5; tentative D call: TRBD1 (6 bases). The CDR3 is 14 amino acids. CDR1 is MNHEY and CDR2 is SVGEGT in the germline V gene. V lost 5 bases, J lost 2 bases, and 12 bases lay in between. The CDR3 loop is CASSPSQGQETQYF. The DNA for the CDR3 is TGTGCCAGCAGTCCTTCACAGGGACAAGAGACCCAGTACTTC.

This clonotype was seen a handful of times. The CDR3 DNA sequence: TGCGCCAGCAGCTTGGGGGGTACAGGGGAAACCTACGAGCAGTACTTC. This encodes CASSLGGTGETYEQYF. This sequence joins TRBV5-1 and TRBJ2-7; 7 nucleotides align to TRBD1. This CDR3 has 16 residues. V was pared by 0 bases and J by 2 bases, with 8 bases of the junction left unmatched. The germline gives CDR1 SGHRS, CDR2 YFSETQ.

The rearrangement uses TRBV9 and TRBJ2-3; D remains ambiguous. This CDR3 region has 15 residues. With 0 bases removed from V and 4 bases from J, the gap between germline ends came to 12 bases. Germline V lookup: CDR1 SGDLS, CDR2 YYNGEE. CDR3 residues: CASSVGLIPADTQYF. The CDR3 DNA follows: TGTGCCAGCAGCGTAGGGCTAATTCCCGCAGATACGCAGTATTTT. Based on the CDR3 plus reference TRBV9 and TRBJ2-3, the full variable domain is DSGVTQTPKHLITATGQRVTLRCSPRSGDLSVYWYQQSLDQGLQFLIQYYNGEERAKGNILERFSAQQFPDLHSELNLSSLELGDSALYFCASSVGLIPADTQYFGPGTRLTVL.

This clonotype occurred a few times. The chain recombines TRBV7-2 with TRBJ2-1; weak D call: TRBD2 (7 bases). The V end lost 3 bases, the J end lost 8 bases, and 17 bases lay between the germline ends. The germline V gene has CDR1 SGHTA and CDR2 FQGNSA. This CDR3 contains 15 residues. The CDR3 DNA follows: TGTGCCAGCAGCTTTGGGGGGGGCTCGAGGGATGAGCAGTTCTTC. Translated, it gives CASSFGGGSRDEQFF.

This clonotype showed up just a few times. The V gene is TRBV4-1, the J gene TRBJ2-7, with D perhaps TRBD2 (6 bases). The CDR3 is 16 amino acids. Germline CDR1 is MGHRA and CDR2 is YSYEKL. V was shortened by 0 bases and J by 0 bases, with 12 bases between the two germline ends. CDR3 sequence (DNA): TGCGCCAGCAGCCAAGATGGGGGGATGGTCTCCTACGAGCAGTACTTC. Translating gives CASSQDGGMVSYEQYF.

This CDR3 reads CASSYERAWETQYF. CDR3 bases: TGTGCCAGCAGTTACGAGAGGGCCTGGGAGACCCAGTACTTC. The chain uses TRBV6-2 or TRBV6-3 and TRBJ2-5; a weak D match, TRBD2 (5 bases). CDR1 is MNHEY, CDR2 SVGEGT, per germline. Trimming shortened V by 2 bases and J by 5 bases, and 12 bases separated the two germline ends. This CDR3 contains 14 residues.

This clonotype turned up a few times. The limits of the CDR3 on the DNA are not certain, so only TCRdb's listed CDR3 is given. J is TRBJ1-2 and V is TRBV5-4; the table's D call TRBD1 went unverified against the DNA. From germline, CDR1 is SGHNT and CDR2 YYREEE (reference sequence). Ends included, the CDR3 has 14 residues. This chain's CDR3 is CASSFGSGGYGYTF.

This rearrangement joins TRBV29-1 to TRBJ2-5; D might be TRBD2 (6 bases). Germline V CDR1 and CDR2: SQVTM, ANQGSEA. Trimming removed 7 bases from V and 2 bases from J, with 11 bases in between. The CDR3 has 12 amino acids. In DNA form, the CDR3 reads TGCAGCGCCCCGGACTATCAAGAGACCCAGTACTTC. Amino acids: CSAPDYQETQYF.

V and J are TRBV15 and TRBJ2-2; perhaps TRBD2 as D (5 bases). Trimming took off 0 bases at V and 4 bases at J, with 18 bases between the two ends. The germline CDR1 and CDR2 sequences are LNHNV and YYDKDF (reference sequence). This CDR3 is built from 18 residues. The CDR3 spells CATSRDGHLATVTGELFF. The CDR3 region has the DNA TGTGCCACCAGCAGAGATGGGCACCTAGCCACCGTCACCGGGGAGCTGTTTTTT.

V is TRBV3-1 and J is TRBJ2-1; possible D gene TRBD2, 6 bases. The CDR3 runs to 18 residues. V was shortened by 3 bases and J by 5 bases, with 23 bases between the two germline ends. Germline V gives CDR1 LGHDT, CDR2 YNNKEL (reference sequence). The CDR3 sequence is CASSQGGRVQRSHNEQFF. CDR3 sequence (DNA): TGTGCCAGCAGCCAGGGGGGAAGGGTCCAGCGATCCCACAATGAGCAGTTCTTC.

This clonotype was seen a handful of times. The rearrangement uses TRBV7-2 and TRBJ1-6, with TRBD1 matching 7 bases. The trim removed 10 bases at V and 8 bases at J, leaving 8 bases unmatched. There are 13 residues in the CDR3. Germline V gives CDR1 SGHTA, CDR2 FQGNSA. The CDR3 loop is CATSHTGDSPLHF. For the CDR3, the DNA is TGTGCCACCTCACATACAGGGGATTCACCCCTCCACTTT.

The rearrangement uses TRBV20-1 and TRBJ2-3; a possible D gene is TRBD2 (5 bases). Trimming removed 5 bases at V and 6 bases at J, with 15 bases between. This CDR3 has 13 amino acids. CDR1 is DFQATT, CDR2 SNEGSKA, per germline (reference sequence). The CDR3 reads CSADYGPKDTQYF. The CDR3, as DNA: TGCAGTGCTGACTACGGACCCAAGGATACGCAGTATTTT.

The chain combines TRBV7-2 with TRBJ2-7; 8 nucleotides match TRBD2. The trim removed 6 bases at V and 2 bases at J, leaving 9 bases unmatched. CDR1 SGHTA and CDR2 FQGNSA come from the germline V gene. This CDR3 is built from 15 residues. The DNA for the CDR3 is TGTGCCAGCAGATTTAGCGGGGTGCTTCCCTACGAGCAGTACTTC. Its translation is CASRFSGVLPYEQYF.